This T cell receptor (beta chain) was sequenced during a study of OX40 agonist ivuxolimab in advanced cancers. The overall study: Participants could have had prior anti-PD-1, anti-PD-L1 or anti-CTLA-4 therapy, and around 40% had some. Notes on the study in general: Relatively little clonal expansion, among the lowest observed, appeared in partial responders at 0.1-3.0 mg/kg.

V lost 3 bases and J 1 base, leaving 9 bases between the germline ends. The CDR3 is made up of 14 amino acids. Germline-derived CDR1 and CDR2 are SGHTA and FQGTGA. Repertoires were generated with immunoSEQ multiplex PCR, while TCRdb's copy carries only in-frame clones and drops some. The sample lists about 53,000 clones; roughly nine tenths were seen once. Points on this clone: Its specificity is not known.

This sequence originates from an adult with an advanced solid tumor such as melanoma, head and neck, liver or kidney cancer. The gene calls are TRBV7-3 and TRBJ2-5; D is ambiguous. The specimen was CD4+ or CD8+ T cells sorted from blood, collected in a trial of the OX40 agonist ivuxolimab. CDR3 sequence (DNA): TGTGCCAGCAGCTTGAGTCACAGCCAAGAGACCCAGTACTTC. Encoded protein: CASSLSHSQETQYF.